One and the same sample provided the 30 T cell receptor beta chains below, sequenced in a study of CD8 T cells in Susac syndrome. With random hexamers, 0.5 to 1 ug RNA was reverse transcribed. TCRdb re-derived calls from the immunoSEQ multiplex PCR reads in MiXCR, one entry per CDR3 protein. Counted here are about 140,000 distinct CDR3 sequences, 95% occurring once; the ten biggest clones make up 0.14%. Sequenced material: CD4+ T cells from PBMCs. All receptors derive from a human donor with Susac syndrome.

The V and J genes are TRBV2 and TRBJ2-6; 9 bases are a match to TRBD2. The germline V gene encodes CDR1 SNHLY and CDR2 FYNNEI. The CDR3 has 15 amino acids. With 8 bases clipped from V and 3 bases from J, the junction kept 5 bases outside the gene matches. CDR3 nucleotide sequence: TGTGCCAGCCAGACTAGCGGTATTGGGGCCAACGTCCTGACTTTC. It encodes CASQTSGIGANVLTF.

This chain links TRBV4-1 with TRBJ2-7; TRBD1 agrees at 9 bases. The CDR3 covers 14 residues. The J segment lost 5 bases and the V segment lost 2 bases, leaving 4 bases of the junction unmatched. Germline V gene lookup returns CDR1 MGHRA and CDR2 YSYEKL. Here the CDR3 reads CASSQPGTGNEQYF. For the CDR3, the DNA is TGCGCCAGCAGCCAACCCGGGACAGGGAACGAGCAGTACTTC.

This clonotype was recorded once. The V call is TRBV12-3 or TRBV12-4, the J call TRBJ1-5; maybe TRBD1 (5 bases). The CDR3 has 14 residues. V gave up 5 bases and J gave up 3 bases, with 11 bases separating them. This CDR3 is CASSPGTPNQPQHF. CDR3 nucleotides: TGTGCCAGCAGTCCTGGGACCCCCAATCAGCCCCAGCATTTT.

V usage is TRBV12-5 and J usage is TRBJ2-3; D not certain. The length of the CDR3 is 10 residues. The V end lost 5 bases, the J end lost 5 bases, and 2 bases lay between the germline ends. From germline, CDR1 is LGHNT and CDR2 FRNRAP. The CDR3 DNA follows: TGTGCTAGTGGTGGAGATACGCAGTATTTT. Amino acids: CASGGDTQYF. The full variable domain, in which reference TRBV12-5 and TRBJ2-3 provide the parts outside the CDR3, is DARVTQTPRHKVTEMGQEVTMRCQPILGHNTVFWYRQTMMQGLELLAYFRNRAPLDDSGMPKDRFSAEMPDATLATLKIQPSEPRDSAVYFCASGGDTQYFGPGTRLTVL.

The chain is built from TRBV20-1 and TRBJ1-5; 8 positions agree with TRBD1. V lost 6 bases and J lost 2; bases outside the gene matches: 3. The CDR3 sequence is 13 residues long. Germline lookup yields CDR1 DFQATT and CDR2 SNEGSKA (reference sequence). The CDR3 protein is CSASGQGNQPQHF. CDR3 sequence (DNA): TGCAGTGCCTCGGGACAGGGCAATCAGCCCCAGCATTTT.

CDR3 nucleotides: TGCAGCGTCCATCAGGGGTACGGAGCTTTCTTT. Translated: CSVHQGYGAFF. This sequence joins TRBV29-1 and TRBJ1-1; tentatively, D is TRBD1 (6 bases). This CDR3 has 11 residues. V was shortened by 6 bases and J by 10 bases, with 15 bases between the two germline ends. The germline V gene encodes CDR1 SQVTM and CDR2 ANQGSEA.

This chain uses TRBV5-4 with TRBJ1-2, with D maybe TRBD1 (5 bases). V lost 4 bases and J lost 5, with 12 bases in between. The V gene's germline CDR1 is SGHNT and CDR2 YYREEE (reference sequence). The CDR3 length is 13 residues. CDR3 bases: TGTGCCAGCAGCCCCGGGACGGGTTATGGCTACACCTTC. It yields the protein CASSPGTGYGYTF.

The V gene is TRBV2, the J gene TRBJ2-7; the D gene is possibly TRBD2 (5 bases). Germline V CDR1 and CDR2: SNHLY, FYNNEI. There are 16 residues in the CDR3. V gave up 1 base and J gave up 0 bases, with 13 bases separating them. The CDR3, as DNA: TGTGCCAGCAGTGAAGTAGGCGGGTCGAGCTCCTACGAGCAGTACTTC. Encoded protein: CASSEVGGSSSYEQYF.

The CDR3, as DNA: TGTGCCAGCAGCTTAAGTCTAGCGGGAGGCGAGCAGTACTTC. It specifies CASSLSLAGGEQYF. This chain links TRBV7-3 with TRBJ2-7; 11 bases fit TRBD2. The V gene end was trimmed by 1 base and the J gene end by 6 bases; junction bases not matched to a gene: 2. There are 14 residues in the CDR3. CDR1 is SGHTA, CDR2 FQGTGA, per germline. The variable domain in full, completed from reference TRBV7-3 and TRBJ2-7, reads GAGVSQTPSNKVTEKGKYVELRCDPISGHTALYWYRQSLGQGPEFLIYFQGTGAADDSGLPNDRFFAVRPEGSVSTLKIQRTERGDSAVYLCASSLSLAGGEQYFGPGTRLTVT.

In DNA, the CDR3 is TGTGCCTGGGGGACGGTTGGAAACACCATATATTTT. As protein: CAWGTVGNTIYF. The chain uses TRBV30 and TRBJ1-3; D perhaps matches TRBD1 (5 bases). Germline loops: CDR1 GTSNPN, CDR2 SVGIG (reference sequence). V was shortened by 5 bases and J by 3 bases, with 8 bases between the two germline ends. The CDR3 length is 12 residues.

The CDR3 DNA reads TGCAGTGCCCTCGGACAGAGAGGCAATCAGCCCCAGCATTTT. This translates into CSALGQRGNQPQHF. This chain joins TRBV20-1 and TRBJ1-5; a possible D gene is TRBD1 (6 bases). Trimming shortened V by 6 bases and J by 2 bases, and 14 bases separated the two germline ends. The germline V gene has CDR1 DFQATT and CDR2 SNEGSKA (reference sequence). This CDR3 comprises 14 residues.

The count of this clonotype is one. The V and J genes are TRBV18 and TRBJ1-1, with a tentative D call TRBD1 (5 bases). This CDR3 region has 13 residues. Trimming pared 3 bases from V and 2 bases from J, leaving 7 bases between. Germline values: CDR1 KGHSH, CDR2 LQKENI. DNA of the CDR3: TGTGCCAGCTCACCCGACAGCAACACTGAAGCTTTCTTT. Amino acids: CASSPDSNTEAFF.

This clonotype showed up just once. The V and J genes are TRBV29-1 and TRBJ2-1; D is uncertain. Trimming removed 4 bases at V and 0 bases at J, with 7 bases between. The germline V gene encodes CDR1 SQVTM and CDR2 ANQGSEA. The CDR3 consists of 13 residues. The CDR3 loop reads CSVVPVSYNEQFF. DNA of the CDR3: TGCAGCGTTGTGCCAGTCTCCTACAATGAGCAGTTCTTC.

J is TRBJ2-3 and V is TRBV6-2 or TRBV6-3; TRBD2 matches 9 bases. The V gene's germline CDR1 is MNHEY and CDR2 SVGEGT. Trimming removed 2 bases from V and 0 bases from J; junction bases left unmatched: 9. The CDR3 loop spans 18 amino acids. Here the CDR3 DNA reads TGTGCCAGCAGTTACGGTAGCGGGAGACTGAGAAGCACAGATACGCAGTATTTT. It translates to CASSYGSGRLRSTDTQYF.

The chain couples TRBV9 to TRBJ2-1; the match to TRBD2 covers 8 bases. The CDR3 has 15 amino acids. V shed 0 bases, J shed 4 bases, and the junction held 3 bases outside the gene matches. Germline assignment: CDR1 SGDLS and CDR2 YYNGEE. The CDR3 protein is CASSVGRGAYNEQFF. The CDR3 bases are TGTGCCAGCAGCGTAGGGCGGGGGGCTTACAATGAGCAGTTCTTC.

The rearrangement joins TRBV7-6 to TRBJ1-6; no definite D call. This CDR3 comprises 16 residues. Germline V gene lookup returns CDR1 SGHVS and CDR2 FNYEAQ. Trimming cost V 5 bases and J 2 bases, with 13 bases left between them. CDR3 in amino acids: CASSRREPAYNSPLHF. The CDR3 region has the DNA TGTGCCAGCAGCCGACGGGAGCCAGCCTATAATTCACCCCTCCACTTT.

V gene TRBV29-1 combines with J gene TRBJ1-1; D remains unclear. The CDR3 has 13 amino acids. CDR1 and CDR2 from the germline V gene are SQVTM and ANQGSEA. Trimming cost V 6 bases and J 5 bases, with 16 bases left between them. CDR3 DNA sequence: TGCAGCGTGACACGGAACTTTAGAACTGAAGCTTTCTTT. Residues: CSVTRNFRTEAFF.

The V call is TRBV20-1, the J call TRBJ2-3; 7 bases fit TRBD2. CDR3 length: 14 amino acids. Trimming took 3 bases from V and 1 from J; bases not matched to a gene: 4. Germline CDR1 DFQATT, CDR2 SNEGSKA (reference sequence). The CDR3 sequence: CSASWGRGTDTQYF. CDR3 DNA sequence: TGCAGTGCTAGTTGGGGGAGGGGCACAGATACGCAGTATTTT.

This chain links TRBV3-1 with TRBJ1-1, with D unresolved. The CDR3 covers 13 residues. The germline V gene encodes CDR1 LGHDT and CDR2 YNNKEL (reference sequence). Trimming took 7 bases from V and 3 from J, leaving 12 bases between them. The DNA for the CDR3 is TGTGCCAGCACCTACGGGTTACACACTGAAGCTTTCTTT. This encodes CASTYGLHTEAFF. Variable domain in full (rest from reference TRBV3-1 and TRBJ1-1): DTAVSQTPKYLVTQMGNDKSIKCEQNLGHDTMYWYKQDSKKFLKIMFSYNNKELIINETVPNRFSPKSPDKAHLNLHINSLELGDSAVYFCASTYGLHTEAFFGQGTRLTVV.

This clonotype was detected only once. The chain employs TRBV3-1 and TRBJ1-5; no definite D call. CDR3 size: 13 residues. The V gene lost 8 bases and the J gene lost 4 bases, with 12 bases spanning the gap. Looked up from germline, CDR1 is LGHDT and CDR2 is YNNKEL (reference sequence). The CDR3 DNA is TGTGCCAGCTCCTACAGTCAAAATCAGCCCCAGCATTTT. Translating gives CASSYSQNQPQHF.

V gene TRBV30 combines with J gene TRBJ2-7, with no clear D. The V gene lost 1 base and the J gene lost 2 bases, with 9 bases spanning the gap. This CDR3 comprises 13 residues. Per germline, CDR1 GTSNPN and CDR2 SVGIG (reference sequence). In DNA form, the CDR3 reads TGTGCCTGGAGTGCCCTCGGTACCTACGAGCAGTACTTC. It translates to CAWSALGTYEQYF. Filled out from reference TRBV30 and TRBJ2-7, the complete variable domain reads SQTIHQWPATLVQPVGSPLSLECTVEGTSNPNLYWYRQAAGRGLQLLFYSVGIGQISSEVPQNLSASRPQDRQFILSSKKLLLSDSGFYLCAWSALGTYEQYFGPGTRLTVT.

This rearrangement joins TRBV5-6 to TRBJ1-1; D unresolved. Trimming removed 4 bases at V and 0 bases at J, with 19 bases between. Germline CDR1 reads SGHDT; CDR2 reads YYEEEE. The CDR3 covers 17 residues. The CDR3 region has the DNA TGTGCCAGCAGCCCGGGTCGCCCACTTATCATGAACACTGAAGCTTTCTTT. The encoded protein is CASSPGRPLIMNTEAFF.

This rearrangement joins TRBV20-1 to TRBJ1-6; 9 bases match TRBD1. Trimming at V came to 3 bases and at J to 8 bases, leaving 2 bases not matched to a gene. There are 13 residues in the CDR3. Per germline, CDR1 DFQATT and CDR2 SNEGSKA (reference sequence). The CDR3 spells CSASRTGDSPLHF. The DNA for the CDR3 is TGCAGTGCTAGTAGGACAGGGGATTCACCCCTCCACTTT.

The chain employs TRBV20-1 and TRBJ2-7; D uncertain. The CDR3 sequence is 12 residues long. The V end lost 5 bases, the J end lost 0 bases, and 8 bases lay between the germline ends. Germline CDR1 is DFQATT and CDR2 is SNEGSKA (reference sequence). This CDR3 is CSASTHSYEQYF. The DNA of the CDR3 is TGCAGTGCTTCGACTCACTCCTACGAGCAGTACTTC.

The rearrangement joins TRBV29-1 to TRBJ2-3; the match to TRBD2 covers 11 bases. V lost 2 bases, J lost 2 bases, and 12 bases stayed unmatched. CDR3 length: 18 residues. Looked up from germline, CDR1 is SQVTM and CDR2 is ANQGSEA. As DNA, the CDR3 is TGCAGCGTTGAAACACCCCGGGTAGCGGGAGGGTCCACAGATACGCAGTATTTT. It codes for CSVETPRVAGGSTDTQYF.

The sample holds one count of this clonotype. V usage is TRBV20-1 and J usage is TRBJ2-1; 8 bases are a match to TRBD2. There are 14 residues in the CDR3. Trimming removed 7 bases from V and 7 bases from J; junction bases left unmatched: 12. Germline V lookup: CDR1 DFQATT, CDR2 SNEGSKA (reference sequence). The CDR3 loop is CSVAWRGAGNEQFF. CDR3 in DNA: TGCAGTGTCGCGTGGCGGGGGGCCGGGAATGAGCAGTTCTTC.

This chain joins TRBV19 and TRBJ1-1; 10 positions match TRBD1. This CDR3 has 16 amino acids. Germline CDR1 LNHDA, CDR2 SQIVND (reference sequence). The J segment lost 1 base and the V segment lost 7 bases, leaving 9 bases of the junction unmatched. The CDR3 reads CASTSRDRGTNTEAFF. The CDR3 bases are TGTGCCAGTACCTCTCGGGACAGGGGTACGAACACTGAAGCTTTCTTT.

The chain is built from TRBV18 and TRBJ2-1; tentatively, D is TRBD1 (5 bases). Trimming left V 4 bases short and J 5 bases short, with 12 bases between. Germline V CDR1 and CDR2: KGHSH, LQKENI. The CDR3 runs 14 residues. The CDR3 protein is CASSRGNADNEQFF. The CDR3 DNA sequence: TGTGCCAGCTCACGGGGCAACGCCGACAATGAGCAGTTCTTC.

In DNA, the CDR3 is TGTGCCAGCAGCCGGGACCAATCCGGGGAGCAGTACTTC. Translating gives CASSRDQSGEQYF. The J gene is TRBJ2-7, the V gene TRBV12-3 or TRBV12-4; tentatively, D is TRBD1 or TRBD2 (5 bases each). V was pared by 6 bases and J by 7 bases, with 16 bases between. The CDR3 sequence is 13 residues long.

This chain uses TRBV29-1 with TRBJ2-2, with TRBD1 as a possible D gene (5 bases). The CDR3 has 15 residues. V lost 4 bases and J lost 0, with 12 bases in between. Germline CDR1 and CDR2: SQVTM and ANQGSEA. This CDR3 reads CSVGLGAANTGELFF. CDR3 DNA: TGCAGCGTTGGGTTAGGGGCCGCGAACACCGGGGAGCTGTTTTTT.